The source of this T cell receptor beta chain is a study of tumor-infiltrating lymphocytes in oesophageal squamous cell carcinoma. The CDR3 has 13 residues. Trimming took 3 bases from V and 5 from J, leaving 10 bases between them. Germline V gene data show CDR1 as LNHNV and CDR2 as YYDKDF (reference sequence). TCRdb itself ran the PCR reads through MiXCR, one entry per CDR3 protein. Of over 15,000 distinct CDR3 sequences listed, about 50% were seen once; the top ten hold 23%. This receptor was obtained from a male donor with esophageal squamous cell carcinoma. Sequencing was performed on esophageal tumor tissue. The rearrangement uses TRBV15 and TRBJ2-5; D uncertain. CDR3 nucleotide sequence: TGTGCCACCAGCAGTAGGGCTTTGGAGACCCAGTACTTC. Translating gives CATSSRALETQYF.